This T cell receptor (beta chain) was sequenced in a study of T cells after posttransplantation cyclophosphamide (dated by TCRdb to about 2016). About the investigation overall: The study tracked T cell repertoire reconstitution by TRB sequencing after myeloablative bone marrow transplantation using posttransplantation cyclophosphamide as GVHD prophylaxis. Samples from 35 PTCy-treated patients, along with samples from roughly 15 of their related bone marrow donors, underwent antigen receptor sequencing. TRB sequencing was performed on blood from all 35 or so PTCy patients with 1-year posttransplant specimens. TRB sequencing was also done on up to 3 additional blood samples from 2 to 5.2 years after transplant in 3 patients, and on pretransplant blood from several patients. Because TRA and TRB clonality correlated tightly in 10 or so samples, the subsequent TCR analyses were limited to TRB only. Public TRB sequences were searched against a database of over 3,500 sequences associated with responses to pathogens, tumor antigens, self-antigens and alloantigens. The study at large found these results: Across about 49 patients, TRB clonality was highly associated with recipient CMV seropositivity and CMV reactivation, and PTCy diversity was similar to diversity in CNI/methotrexate controls. The TRB repertoires of T cells infiltrating skin or the GI tract showed only limited overlap with the TRB repertoires found in blood. Donor-recipient similarity was low at 1-2 months but rose over the first year, and later blood repertoires were often dominated by donor CD8+ memory clones.

The CDR3, cysteine through phenylalanine, is 15 amino acids long. Only the CDR3 region is kept as DNA, spanning 45 bases read in frame from base 1. From V the trimming removes 4 bases and from J it removes 6 bases, while the gene matches leave 10 bases of the junction unaccounted for. The germline V gene (reference sequence) specifies SEHNR as CDR1 and FQNEAQ as CDR2. This clone appeared once. The antigen it recognizes is unknown. The record has no base qualities; no much larger clone is one base away. Genomic DNA was used for TRB sequencing, which was performed with the immunoSEQ assay at survey resolution or with the hsTCRB kit. The study's own analysis went as follows. The immunoSEQ software handled initial read processing, and the LymphoSeq R package was used for repertoire analyses. Clonality was calculated as 1 minus normalized Shannon entropy, and the Gini coefficient was also calculated for each TRB dataset. Phenotypes of unsorted samples were inferred by mapping TRB sequences from sorted subsets of the recipient or donor onto unsorted samples of the same recipient. TCRdb provides this immuneACCESS table in a form limited to in-frame rearrangements. Some clones are lacking; in checked studies, under half of them reflect an unresolved V gene, and why the rest are absent is not known. V, J and clone size reflect that table, while D and trimming were determined from the DNA. The sample includes tens of thousands of clones, with approximately 76% observed a single time. Clones ranked in the top ten supply 0.65% of the sample.

Peripheral blood samples were provided by related bone marrow donors on the day of marrow donation. Peripheral blood and bone marrow mononuclear cells were isolated by Ficoll-Hypaque density centrifugation and were cryopreserved. CD4+ and CD8+ T cells, including naive and memory subsets, were sorted by FACS using a FACSAria II. This clonotype was obtained from a woman aged 60-75 years in good health, CMV-negative, and a related stem cell transplant donor. Source material: memory CD4+ T cells sorted from PBMCs. Rearrangement joined TRBV7-9 to TRBJ2-5, and 8 junctional nucleotides match TRBD2. DNA sequence: TGTGCCAGCAGCTCCGCCCGGGGGGGCCGCAAGACCCAGTACTTC. It translates as CASSSARGGRKTQYF.